This T cell receptor beta chain was obtained from a study of CDR3 diversity in severe acne. TCRdb re-called the PCR reads through MiXCR, storing one row per CDR3 protein. The sample yields fewer than 90,000 distinct CDR3 sequences, 45% to 60% seen once. V was trimmed by 7 bases and J by 0 bases, leaving 8 bases between them. From germline, CDR1 is KGHDR and CDR2 SFDVKD. The CDR3 length is 14 residues. Source material: blood. This receptor was obtained from a male donor in good health, without acne. The chain employs TRBV24-1 and TRBJ2-2; TRBD1 is a possible D gene (6 bases). This chain's CDR3 is CATRDSSNTGELFF. The CDR3 nucleotides are TGTGCCACCAGGGACAGTTCGAACACCGGGGAGCTGTTTTTT.